Sequencing of this TCR beta chain was carried out in a study of control samples from healthy donors and cancer patients. This clone was found once. Germline V gene data show CDR1 as MNHEY and CDR2 as SVGEGT. This CDR3 has 12 amino acids. V was clipped by 5 bases and J by 2 bases, with 5 bases between them. The table came from immunoSEQ multiplex PCR; TCRdb's copy has only in-frame clones and leaves some out. The sample carries 84,000 or so clones, roughly 89% recorded once. Sequenced: blood. The sequence was collected from a man aged 45-65 years in good health. The chain uses TRBV6-2 or TRBV6-3 and TRBJ2-3; D is unresolved. The CDR3 coding sequence is TGTGCCAGCAGTCGGACCACAGATACGCAGTATTTT. Protein: CASSRTTDTQYF.